The next 18 T cell receptor beta chains were all read from a single sample in a study of T cells in Graves' hyperthyroidism and ophthalmopathy. RNA transcripts provided the source from which TCR beta CDR3 regions were amplified. Researchers ran a first-round RT-PCR on the TCR CDR3 using the HTBI primer set. Each CDR3 protein is one row after TCRdb ran MiXCR on the multiplex PCR reads. The profile shows about 380,000 distinct CDR3 sequences, around a sixth of them singletons. The material sequenced was blood. These receptors came from a man aged 18 to 30 with Graves' ophthalmopathy.

On this clonotype: A read error may explain this, as a much larger clone is one base away. The V and J genes are TRBV3-1 and TRBJ1-5, with 7 bases fitting TRBD1. Germline V gene sequence: CDR1 LGHDT, CDR2 YNNKEL (reference sequence). The CDR3 spans 16 residues. V lost 4 bases to trimming and J lost 0 bases; unmatched junction nucleotides: 6. The CDR3 loop is CASSRGGTASNQPQHF. In DNA, the CDR3 is TGTGCCAGCAGCCGAGGCGGGACAGCTAGCAATCAGCCCCAGCATTTT.

Ten or more counts support this clonotype. This chain links TRBV5-1 with TRBJ2-7, with a weak D call TRBD1 (5 bases). The CDR3 has 15 residues. The V gene lost 5 bases and the J gene lost 0 bases, with 15 bases spanning the gap. Germline V gives CDR1 SGHRS, CDR2 YFSETQ. CDR3 coding DNA: TGCGCCAGCAGTTCAAGGGGCTCTGCCTCCTACGAGCAGTACTTC. Translated, it gives CASSSRGSASYEQYF.

This clonotype was seen only a few times. The chain is built from TRBV24-1 and TRBJ2-1, with D possibly called TRBD1 or TRBD2 (6 bases each). Trimming pared 9 bases from V and 6 bases from J, leaving 17 bases between. The CDR3 sequence is 14 residues long. CDR1 KGHDR and CDR2 SFDVKD come from the germline V gene. The CDR3 loop reads CATAPGGLINEQFF. The CDR3 nucleotides are TGTGCCACCGCCCCCGGGGGCCTAATCAATGAGCAGTTCTTC.

Of note for this clonotype: A much larger clonotype is one base distant, so this may be a read error. V gene TRBV3-1 combines with J gene TRBJ2-3, with 7 bases matching TRBD1. The V and J ends lost 4 bases and 0 bases, in that order; junction bases with no gene match: 4. The CDR3 sequence is 15 residues long. Germline CDR1 reads LGHDT; CDR2 reads YNNKEL (reference sequence). The CDR3 coding sequence is TGTGCCAGCAGCCTAGACAGGGTAAGCACAGATACGCAGTATTTT. Its protein is CASSLDRVSTDTQYF.

There are a few counts of this clonotype. The chain recombines TRBV27 with TRBJ2-1; TRBD2 aligns across 13 bases. The CDR3 extends over 14 amino acids. Trimming removed 6 bases from V and 8 bases from J; junction bases left unmatched: 4. From germline, CDR1 is MNHEY and CDR2 SMNVEV (reference sequence). CDR3 coding DNA: TGTGCCAGCAGGTTTACTAGCGGGGGGGATGAGCAGTTCTTC. Translated: CASRFTSGGDEQFF.

This clonotype was found a few times. This chain joins TRBV27 and TRBJ2-7; D unresolved. The ends were cut back, 9 bases at V and 3 bases at J, with 12 bases in the middle. This CDR3 spans 12 amino acids. The germline gives CDR1 MNHEY, CDR2 SMNVEV (reference sequence). The CDR3 DNA is TGTGCCAGTTACGCCCGTAACTACGAGCAGTACTTC. It specifies CASYARNYEQYF.

The genes are TRBV5-6 and TRBJ1-2; TRBD1 aligns across 7 bases. The CDR3 has 13 amino acids. V gave up 0 bases and J gave up 6 bases; unmatched junction bases: 2. Germline CDR1 reads SGHDT; CDR2 reads YYEEEE. In nucleotides, the CDR3 is TGTGCCAGCAGCTTGGGAGGGGGCGATGGCTACACCTTC. It yields the protein CASSLGGGDGYTF.

The V and J genes are TRBV5-4 and TRBJ2-3, with D uncertain. The germline gives CDR1 SGHNT, CDR2 YYREEE (reference sequence). The V end was cut by 4 bases, the J end by 0 bases, with 6 bases between. CDR3 size: 13 residues. In DNA form, the CDR3 reads TGTGCCAGCAGCCGGATAAGCACAGATACGCAGTATTTT. This sequence encodes CASSRISTDTQYF.

The genes are TRBV28 and TRBJ2-2; D tentatively reads TRBD1 or TRBD2 (5 bases each). In germline, CDR1 is MDHEN, CDR2 SYDVKM. Trimming took off 7 bases at V and 11 bases at J, with 17 bases between the two ends. The CDR3 is 13 amino acids. CDR3 nucleotide sequence: TGTGCCAGCACCCGGCGTGGTGGGGGAGAGCTGTTTTTT. This translates into CASTRRGGGELFF. Using reference TRBV28 and TRBJ2-2 for the parts outside the CDR3, the full variable domain is DVKVTQSSRYLVKRTGEKVFLECVQDMDHENMFWYRQDPGLGLRLIYFSYDVKMKEKGDIPEGYSVSREKKERFSLILESASTNQTSMYLCASTRRGGGELFFGEGSRLTVL.

This clonotype was seen ten or more times. V is TRBV7-6 and J is TRBJ2-7; 12 bases line up with TRBD1. Germline CDR1 reads SGHVS; CDR2 reads FNYEAQ. Unmatched junction bases numbered 7, after V lost 4 bases and J lost 6 bases. This CDR3 contains 15 residues. The CDR3 protein is CASSSLGTGGGEQYF. CDR3 nucleotide sequence: TGTGCCAGCAGCTCTCTAGGGACAGGGGGCGGCGAGCAGTACTTC.

This clonotype was counted at least ten times. This chain links TRBV2 with TRBJ2-7, with D tentatively TRBD1 (6 bases). There are 13 residues in the CDR3. Looked up from germline, CDR1 is SNHLY and CDR2 is FYNNEI. V was shortened by 7 bases and J by 4 bases, with 14 bases between the two germline ends. The CDR3 loop is CASNPTQGYEQYF. CDR3 sequence (DNA): TGTGCCAGCAACCCAACCCAGGGGTACGAGCAGTACTTC.

The genes are TRBV28 and TRBJ2-3; D unclear. The length of the CDR3 is 15 residues. With 2 bases removed from V and 2 bases from J, the gap between germline ends came to 11 bases. Germline V gene data show CDR1 as MDHEN and CDR2 as SYDVKM. CDR3 protein: CASSLIPENTDTQYF. CDR3 bases: TGTGCCAGCAGTTTAATCCCAGAGAACACAGATACGCAGTATTTT.

This clonotype was found many times. The rearrangement uses TRBV7-9 and TRBJ2-3; 9 bases line up with TRBD2. The trim removed 1 base at V and 7 bases at J, leaving 12 bases unmatched. CDR1 SEHNR and CDR2 FQNEAQ come from the germline V gene (reference sequence). This CDR3 spans 17 amino acids. The CDR3 loop is CASSLGPSGVALHTQYF. The CDR3 nucleotides are TGTGCCAGCAGCTTAGGCCCTAGCGGGGTGGCCTTGCATACGCAGTATTTT.

This clonotype was detected only a few times. This chain joins TRBV2 and TRBJ1-6; possible D gene TRBD1, 6 bases. Germline CDR1 and CDR2: SNHLY and FYNNEI. The CDR3 length is 18 residues. Trimming pared 4 bases from V and 7 bases from J, leaving 23 bases between. CDR3 loop: CASSGEAGDTYPNSPLHF. CDR3 DNA: TGTGCCAGCAGTGGAGAGGCAGGGGACACCTACCCCAATTCACCCCTCCACTTT.

This clonotype was counted ten times or more. The chain carries TRBV18 and TRBJ2-7; 7 bases align to TRBD1. J gave up 3 bases and V 3 bases, and 5 bases lay outside the gene matches. This CDR3 is built from 14 residues. Per germline, CDR1 KGHSH and CDR2 LQKENI. For the CDR3, the DNA is TGTGCCAGCTCACCGATCCCAGGGGGCTACGAGCAGTACTTC. Translation: CASSPIPGGYEQYF.

V and J are TRBV11-2 and TRBJ2-1; the match to TRBD2 covers 8 bases. V was clipped by 2 bases and J by 9 bases; unmatched bases: 9. There are 15 residues in the CDR3. Germline CDR1 SGHAT, CDR2 FQNNGV. The CDR3 sequence: CASSLSNGGGGEQFF. In nucleotides, the CDR3 is TGTGCCAGCAGCTTATCTAACGGGGGGGGAGGTGAGCAGTTCTTC.

Ten or more counts support this clonotype. The chain joins TRBV7-8 to TRBJ2-1; TRBD2 aligns across 10 bases. The J segment lost 2 bases and the V segment lost 1 base, leaving 2 bases of the junction unmatched. Germline V CDR1 and CDR2: SGHVS, FQNEAQ. This CDR3 region has 16 residues. This CDR3 reads CASSLVSGGTYNEQFF. CDR3 DNA sequence: TGTGCCAGCAGCTTAGTTAGCGGGGGGACCTACAATGAGCAGTTCTTC.

This clonotype occurred many times. The chain joins TRBV6-2 or TRBV6-3 to TRBJ1-1, with unresolved D. CDR1 MNHEY and CDR2 SVGEGT come from the germline V gene. V was trimmed by 6 bases and J by 6 bases, leaving 8 bases between them. This CDR3 is built from 11 residues. The CDR3 region is CASRNQAEAFF. The CDR3 DNA sequence: TGTGCCAGCAGGAACCAGGCTGAAGCTTTCTTT.